This is a list of T cell receptor beta chains from one sample in a study of CD8+CD57+ T cells in acquired aplastic anemia. TCRdb redid the calling of the reads with MiXCR, one entry per CDR3 protein. Of approximately 150,000 distinct CDR3 sequences in the sample, 71% were seen once. The sample consisted of sorted CD4+, CD8+, or CD8+CD57+ T cells (not recorded which) from PBMCs. These receptors were collected from a human donor with aplastic anemia. CDR3s include the opening cysteine and the closing phenylalanine or tryptophan. Fields, in order: J gene, D gene, V gene, clone size, CDR3 protein, CDR3 DNA. The D gene is left open where the match is weak. Expanded clones get a size class; other rows say once, few or many, or leave the size out.

>TRBJ1-3|NA|TRBV9|many
CASSEGVSSGNTIYF
TGTGCCAGCAGTGAAGGTGTCAGCTCTGGAAACACCATATATTTT
>TRBJ2-7|TRBD1|TRBV20-1|NA
CSARDRTYEQYF
TGCAGTGCTCGGGACAGAACCTACGAGCAGTACTTC
>TRBJ2-1|NA|TRBV7-9|NA
CASSLGGNPYNEQFF
TGTGCCAGCAGCTTAGGCGGCAATCCCTACAATGAGCAGTTCTTC
>TRBJ2-7|TRBD1|TRBV19|once
CASGRGRDEQYF
TGTGCCAGTGGAAGGGGGCGCGACGAGCAGTACTTC
>TRBJ2-1|NA|TRBV20-1|NA
CSAGPAGLYSEQFF
TGCAGTGCGGGACCCGCGGGACTTTACAGTGAGCAGTTCTTC
>TRBJ2-5|TRBD1|TRBV15|NA
CATSRDRTGYDQETQYF
TGTGCCACCAGCAGAGATAGGACAGGGTATGACCAAGAGACCCAGTACTTC
>TRBJ1-1|NA|TRBV19|NA
CASSASLNTEAFF
TGTGCCAGTAGTGCCAGCTTGAACACTGAAGCTTTCTTT
>TRBJ1-5|NA|TRBV10-3|NA
CAISESRQGGWLHLRFGDQHF
NA
>TRBJ2-7|NA|TRBV7-8|NA
CASQGRGYEQYF
TGTGCCAGCCAAGGGCGGGGTTACGAGCAGTACTTC
>TRBJ1-5|NA|TRBV7-8|NA
CASSIIRYQPQHF
TGTGCCAGCAGCATTATTCGGTATCAGCCCCAGCATTTT
>TRBJ2-3|NA|TRBV29-1|NA
CSVDQGFGTDTQYF
TGCAGCGTTGACCAGGGGTTCGGCACAGATACGCAGTATTTT
>TRBJ1-3|NA|TRBV7-8|NA
CASSSQGFNAGNTIYF
TGTGCCAGCAGCAGCCAGGGTTTCAACGCTGGAAACACCATATATTTT
>TRBJ1-2|NA|TRBV7-9|once
CASSLSLGQTTTF
TGTGCCAGCAGCTTAAGCCTAGGACAGACCACCACCTTC
>TRBJ2-2|NA|TRBV7-2|NA
CASSTIGPITGELFF
TGTGCCAGCAGCACTATAGGGCCGATAACCGGGGAGCTGTTTTTT
>TRBJ2-3|NA|TRBV3-1|NA
CASSPGWTDTQYF
TGTGCCAGCAGCCCAGGGTGGACAGATACGCAGTATTTT
>TRBJ2-2|TRBD2|TRBV24-1|NA
CATSDSPGLAVNTGELFF
TGTGCCACCAGTGATTCCCCAGGACTAGCGGTGAACACCGGGGAGCTGTTTTTT
>TRBJ2-5|TRBD1|TRBV6-6|few
CASSKTGGQETQYF
TGTGCCAGCAGCAAAACAGGGGGACAAGAGACCCAGTACTTC
>TRBJ2-3|NA|TRBV5-1|NA
CASSLPSERADTQYF
TGCGCCAGCAGCTTGCCGTCAGAGCGAGCAGATACGCAGTATTTT
>TRBJ2-2|TRBD1|TRBV10-3|NA
CAIAGTGGDGGELFF
TGTGCCATTGCCGGGACAGGGGGCGATGGCGGGGAGCTGTTTTTT
>TRBJ2-7|TRBD1|TRBV5-1|NA
CASSLGQGWGYSYEQYF
TGCGCCAGCAGCTTGGGACAGGGCTGGGGATACTCCTACGAGCAGTACTTC
>TRBJ1-5|NA|TRBV19|NA
CASTNREGNQPQHF
TGTGCCAGTACCAACAGGGAGGGCAATCAGCCCCAGCATTTT
>TRBJ2-7|TRBD1|TRBV7-6|NA
CASSKDRSYEQYF
TGTGCCAGCAGCAAGGACAGGAGCTACGAGCAGTACTTC
>TRBJ2-3|TRBD2|TRBV20-1|NA
CSASSGGAADTQYF
TGCAGTGCATCCAGCGGGGGGGCCGCAGATACGCAGTATTTT
>TRBJ1-1|NA|TRBV19|NA
CASSMQGITEAFF
TGTGCCAGTAGTATGCAGGGAATCACTGAAGCTTTCTTT
>TRBJ1-2|NA|TRBV3-1|NA
CASSPHGTDYGYTF
TGTGCCAGCAGCCCGCACGGGACGGACTATGGCTACACCTTC
>TRBJ2-7|TRBD2|TRBV12-5|NA
CASSVAGASYEQYF
TGTGCCAGCAGCGTAGCGGGGGCAAGCTACGAGCAGTACTTC
>TRBJ1-5|TRBD1|TRBV19|NA
CASSDQGGGRQPQHF
TGTGCCAGTAGTGATCAGGGGGGGGGCAGACAGCCCCAGCATTTT
>TRBJ1-5|NA|TRBV20-1|NA
CSAVHAASNQPQHF
TGCAGTGCTGTTCATGCAGCTAGCAATCAGCCCCAGCATTTT
>TRBJ1-3|NA|TRBV5-6|NA
CASSLVAGEEGNGSGNTIYF
TGTGCCAGCAGCTTAGTTGCAGGGGAGGAGGGGAACGGCTCTGGAAACACCATATATTTT
>TRBJ2-1|TRBD2|TRBV6-4|many
CASSEGLAGGPDEQFF
TGTGCCAGCAGTGAGGGACTAGCGGGAGGGCCTGATGAGCAGTTCTTC
>TRBJ2-1|NA|TRBV15|NA
CATRERANEQFF
TGTGCCACACGGGAGCGGGCCAATGAGCAGTTCTTC
>TRBJ2-7|NA|TRBV19|NA
CASSLQGRYEQYF
TGTGCCAGTAGTTTACAGGGCAGGTACGAGCAGTACTTC
>TRBJ2-1|NA|TRBV15|few
CATSRANLNEQFF
TGTGCCACCAGCCGGGCCAATCTCAATGAGCAGTTCTTC
>TRBJ1-2|NA|TRBV5-1|NA
CASSLYDSDLYGYTF
TGCGCCAGCAGCTTGTATGACTCAGACCTCTATGGCTACACCTTC
>TRBJ2-5|TRBD1|TRBV19|NA
CASSIPGTGRETQYF
TGTGCCAGTAGTATACCTGGGACAGGCAGAGAGACCCAGTACTTC
>TRBJ1-1|NA|TRBV19|NA
CASSVGTEEAFF
TGTGCCAGTAGTGTCGGGACGGAAGAAGCTTTCTTT
>TRBJ2-7|TRBD1|TRBV7-9|NA
CASSLTGGAAEQYF
TGTGCCAGCAGCCTGACAGGGGGCGCAGCCGAGCAGTACTTC